This T cell receptor beta chain is from a study of post-analysis software for immune sequencing data. Unique molecular identifiers had been added to the TCR beta cDNA libraries. Each CDR3 protein is one row after TCRdb ran MiXCR on the PCR reads. This sample has approximately 690,000 distinct CDR3 sequences; approximately 59% occur once, and the top ten carry about 11%. V was clipped by 0 bases and J by 0 bases, with 18 bases between them. Per germline, CDR1 DFQATT and CDR2 SNEGSKA (reference sequence). This CDR3 has 18 amino acids. General study points: Strong same-batch co-clustering of samples appeared with F measure clustering. Roughly 5 TRBV segments (TRBV5-6, TRBV5-1 and TRBV20-1 among them) occurred more frequently in patients than in controls.

This clonotype was picked up one time. Its antigen is still unknown. The TCR originated in a girl aged 2 to 10 with multiple sclerosis. The J gene is TRBJ2-1, the V gene TRBV20-1, with D perhaps TRBD1 or TRBD2 (5 bases each). The specimen sequenced was blood. This CDR3 is CSARENQVGPGSYNEQFF. CDR3 DNA sequence: TGCAGTGCTAGAGAAAATCAAGTGGGACCCGGCTCCTACAATGAGCAGTTCTTC.